The entry below describes one T cell receptor (beta chain). Participant age was about 18 to 89 years, and participants resided in 25 or so US areas. The record originates from a study of blood T cell repertoires in COVID-19. Sequencing was performed with immunoSEQ multiplex PCR; in TCRdb, only in-frame clones are kept and a portion is missing. The sample lists approximately 220,000 clones; approximately 80% were seen once. The CDR3 sequence is 14 residues long. Germline V gene lookup returns CDR1 MNHEY and CDR2 SVGAGI. V dropped 6 bases and J dropped 0 bases, with 8 bases sitting between them. The sequencing input was PBMCs or T cells enriched from blood (not recorded which). The receptor's source is a woman between 40 and 55 years old with acute COVID-19. The chain combines TRBV6-5 with TRBJ2-2; D not certain. The DNA for the CDR3 is TGTGCCAGCAGGTTCGGAGCGAACACCGGGGAGCTGTTTTTT. As protein: CASRFGANTGELFF.